The next 4 T cell receptor beta chains were all read from a single sample in a study of human T cells and chemical hapten exposure. Time point given: pre-sensitization, week 0. Treatment of the sample: therapeutic diphenylcyclopropenone sensitization with weekly scalp DPC. TCRdb re-called the RACE reads through MiXCR, storing one row per CDR3 protein. The repertoire holds 250,000 or so distinct CDR3 sequences, with about 9.4% as singletons. Sequenced here: whole blood, sampled in connection with sensitization to the hapten diphenylcyclopropenone (DPC). These receptors were collected from a woman aged 40 to 50 with alopecia areata. Some clones in this sample may be carry-over from other donors' samples.

This clonotype was observed a few times. CDR3 sequence: CASSQQENQPQHF. CDR3 DNA sequence: TGTGCCAGCAGTCAACAGGAAAATCAGCCCCAGCATTTT. The chain has TRBV6-6 and TRBJ1-5, with a tentative D call TRBD1 (5 bases). From germline, CDR1 is MNHNY and CDR2 SVGAGI (reference sequence). Trimming took off 5 bases at V and 4 bases at J, with 9 bases between the two ends. The CDR3 has 13 residues.

There are a few counts of this clonotype. The CDR3, as DNA: TGTGCCAGCAGCCCCGATTCCGGGACAGGGAGCGGAAAGACCCAGTACTTC. This codes for CASSPDSGTGSGKTQYF. The V gene is TRBV5-6, the J gene TRBJ2-5; TRBD1 matches 9 bases. Germline values: CDR1 SGHDT, CDR2 YYEEEE. The CDR3 spans 17 residues. V shed 4 bases and J 6 bases; nucleotides not matched to a gene: 16.

This rearrangement joins TRBV27 to TRBJ2-5, with TRBD1 identical over 7 bases. Per the germline V gene, CDR1 is MNHEY and CDR2 is SMNVEV (reference sequence). V was pared by 0 bases and J by 4 bases, with 8 bases of the junction left unmatched. CDR3 length: 16 amino acids. CDR3: CASSLSGTVMGETQYF. For the CDR3, the DNA is TGTGCCAGCAGTTTATCCGGGACAGTTATGGGAGAGACCCAGTACTTC.

A word on this clonotype: The conserved phenylalanine or tryptophan normally closing the CDR3 is absent here, so this likely arose from a read error. The CDR3 DNA reads TGCAGTGCTAGTCAGGGGAGTAATTCACCCCTCCACTCT. Translation gives CSASQGSNSPLHS. This chain joins TRBV20-1 and TRBJ1-6; perhaps TRBD1 as D (6 bases). This CDR3 contains 13 residues. V gave up 3 bases and J gave up 6 bases, with 9 bases separating them. Germline CDR1 and CDR2: DFQATT and SNEGSKA (reference sequence).